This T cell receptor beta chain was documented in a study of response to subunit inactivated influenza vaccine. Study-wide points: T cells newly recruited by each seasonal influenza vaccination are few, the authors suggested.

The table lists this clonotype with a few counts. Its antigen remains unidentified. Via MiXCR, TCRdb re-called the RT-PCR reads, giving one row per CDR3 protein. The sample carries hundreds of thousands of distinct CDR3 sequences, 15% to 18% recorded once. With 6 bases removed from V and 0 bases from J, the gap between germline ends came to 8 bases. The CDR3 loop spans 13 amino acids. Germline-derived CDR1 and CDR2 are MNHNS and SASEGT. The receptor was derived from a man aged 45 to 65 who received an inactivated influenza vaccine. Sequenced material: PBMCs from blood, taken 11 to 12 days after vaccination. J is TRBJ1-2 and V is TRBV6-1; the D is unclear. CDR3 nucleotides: TGTGCCAGCAGACGGATAGCTAACTATGGCTACACCTTC. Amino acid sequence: CASRRIANYGYTF.